The present T cell receptor beta chain was sequenced within a study of cytomegalovirus exposure and HLA in healthy donors. Study overall: When 300 to 400 donors were genotyped, roughly four fifths of them were found to fall in the Caucasian-associated ancestry cluster.

Primers for the PCR totalled 60 Vbeta and 13 Jbeta. Assay: immunoSEQ multiplex PCR; the TCRdb copy retains only in-frame clones and omits some. The table records 150,000 to 200,000 clones, 65% to 80% of them present only once. The V and J ends lost 0 bases and 3 bases respectively, with 9 bases between them. The CDR3 consists of 13 residues. The germline CDR1 and CDR2 sequences are GTSNPN and SVGIG (reference sequence). The chain joins TRBV30 to TRBJ2-7; no reliable D call. Sample: PBMCs. The TCR was taken from a woman aged 25 to 39 in good health and CMV-seronegative. DNA of the CDR3: TGTGCCTGGAGTGTGTCGAGCTACTACGAGCAGTACTTC. Amino acids: CAWSVSSYYEQYF.